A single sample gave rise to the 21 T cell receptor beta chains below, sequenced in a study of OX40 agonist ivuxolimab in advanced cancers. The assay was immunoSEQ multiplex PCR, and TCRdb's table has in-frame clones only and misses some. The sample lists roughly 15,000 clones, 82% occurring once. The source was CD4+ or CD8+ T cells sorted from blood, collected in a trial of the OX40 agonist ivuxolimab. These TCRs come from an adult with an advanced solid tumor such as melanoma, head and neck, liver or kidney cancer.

CDR3 sequence reads: CASSPGRAPYNEQFF. CDR3 coding DNA: TGTGCCAGTAGCCCTGGCAGGGCGCCCTACAATGAGCAGTTCTTC. The chain links TRBV19 to TRBJ2-1; maybe TRBD1 (5 bases). The CDR3 extends over 15 amino acids. CDR1 and CDR2 (germline): LNHDA, SQIVND (reference sequence). The V gene lost 6 bases and the J gene lost 2 bases, with 14 bases spanning the gap.

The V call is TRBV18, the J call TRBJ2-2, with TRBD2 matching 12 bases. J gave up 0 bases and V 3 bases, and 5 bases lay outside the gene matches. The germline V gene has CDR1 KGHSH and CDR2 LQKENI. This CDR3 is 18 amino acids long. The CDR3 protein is CASSPILAGGTNTGELFF. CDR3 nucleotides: TGTGCCAGCTCACCGATACTAGCGGGAGGTACGAACACCGGGGAGCTGTTTTTT. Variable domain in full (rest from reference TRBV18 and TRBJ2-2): NAGVMQNPRHLVRRRGQEARLRCSPMKGHSHVYWYRQLPEEGLKFMVYLQKENIIDESGMPKERFSAEFPKEGPSILRIQQVVRGDSAAYFCASSPILAGGTNTGELFFGEGSRLTVL.

This chain's CDR3 is CASSLLGFKEETQYF. The CDR3 DNA sequence: TGTGCCAGCAGTTTATTAGGCTTTAAAGAAGAGACCCAGTACTTC. V usage is TRBV28 and J usage is TRBJ2-5; no firm D call. There are 15 residues in the CDR3. CDR1 is MDHEN and CDR2 is SYDVKM in the germline V gene. With 1 base removed from V and 3 bases from J, the gap between germline ends came to 12 bases.

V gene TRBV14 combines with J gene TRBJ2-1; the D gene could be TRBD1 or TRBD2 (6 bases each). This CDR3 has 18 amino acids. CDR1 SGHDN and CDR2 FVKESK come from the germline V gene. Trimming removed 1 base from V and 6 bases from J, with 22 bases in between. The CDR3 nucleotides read TGTGCCAGCAGCCAAGGAACCCACCGGGGGCGCGGAATCAATGAGCAGTTCTTC. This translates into CASSQGTHRGRGINEQFF.

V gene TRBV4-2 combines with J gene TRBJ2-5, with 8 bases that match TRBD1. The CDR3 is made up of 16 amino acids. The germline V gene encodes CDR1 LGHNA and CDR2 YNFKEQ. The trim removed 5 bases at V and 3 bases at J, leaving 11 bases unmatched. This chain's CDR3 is CASSFPLTGVKETQYF. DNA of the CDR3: TGTGCCAGCAGCTTCCCATTGACAGGGGTGAAAGAGACCCAGTACTTC.

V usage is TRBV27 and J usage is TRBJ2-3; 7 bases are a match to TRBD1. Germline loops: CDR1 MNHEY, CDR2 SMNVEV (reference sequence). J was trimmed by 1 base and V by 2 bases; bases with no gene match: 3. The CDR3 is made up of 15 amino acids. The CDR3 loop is CASSLRDSGTDTQYF. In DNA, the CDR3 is TGTGCCAGCAGTTTACGGGACAGCGGCACAGATACGCAGTATTTT.

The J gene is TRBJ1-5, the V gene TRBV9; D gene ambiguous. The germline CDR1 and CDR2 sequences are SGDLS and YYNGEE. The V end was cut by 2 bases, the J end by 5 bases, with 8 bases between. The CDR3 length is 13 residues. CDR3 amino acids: CASSVRNDQPQHF. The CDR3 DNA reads TGTGCCAGCAGCGTTAGGAATGATCAGCCCCAGCATTTT.

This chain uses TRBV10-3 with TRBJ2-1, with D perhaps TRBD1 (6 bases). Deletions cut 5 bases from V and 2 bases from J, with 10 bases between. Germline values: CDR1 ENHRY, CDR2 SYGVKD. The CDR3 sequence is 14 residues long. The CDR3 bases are TGTGCCATCAGTTACAGGGAAACCTACAATGAGCAGTTCTTC. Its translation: CAISYRETYNEQFF.

The CDR3 sequence: CATSRDPGRDGYEQYF. The CDR3 DNA is TGTGCCACCAGCAGAGATCCAGGGAGGGATGGCTACGAGCAGTACTTC. This chain uses TRBV15 with TRBJ2-7; 7 bases fit TRBD2. The CDR3 is 16 residues long. V shed 0 bases and J 3 bases; nucleotides not matched to a gene: 8. Germline V CDR1 and CDR2: LNHNV, YYDKDF (reference sequence).

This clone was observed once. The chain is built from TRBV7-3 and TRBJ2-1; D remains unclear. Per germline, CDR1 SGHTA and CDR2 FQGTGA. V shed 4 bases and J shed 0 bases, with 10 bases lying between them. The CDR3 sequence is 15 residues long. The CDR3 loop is CASSSVPGSYNEQFF. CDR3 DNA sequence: TGTGCCAGCAGCTCGGTTCCCGGCTCCTACAATGAGCAGTTCTTC. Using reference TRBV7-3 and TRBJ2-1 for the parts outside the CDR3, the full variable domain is GAGVSQTPSNKVTEKGKYVELRCDPISGHTALYWYRQSLGQGPEFLIYFQGTGAADDSGLPNDRFFAVRPEGSVSTLKIQRTERGDSAVYLCASSSVPGSYNEQFFGPGTRLTVL.

CDR3 region: CASSLKREVQETQYF. CDR3 nucleotide sequence: TGTGCCAGCAGCTTGAAGCGGGAGGTACAAGAGACCCAGTACTTC. The chain couples TRBV5-4 to TRBJ2-5; 9 nucleotides agree with TRBD2. CDR1 is SGHNT and CDR2 is YYREEE in the germline V gene (reference sequence). The ends lost 1 base at V and 2 bases at J; junction bases unmatched: 3. The CDR3 is 15 amino acids.

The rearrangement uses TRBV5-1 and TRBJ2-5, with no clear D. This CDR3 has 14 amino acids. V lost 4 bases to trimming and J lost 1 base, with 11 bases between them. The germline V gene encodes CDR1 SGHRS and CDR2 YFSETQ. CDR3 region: CASSPDFGQETQYF. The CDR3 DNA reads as TGCGCCAGCAGCCCTGATTTCGGCCAAGAGACCCAGTACTTC.

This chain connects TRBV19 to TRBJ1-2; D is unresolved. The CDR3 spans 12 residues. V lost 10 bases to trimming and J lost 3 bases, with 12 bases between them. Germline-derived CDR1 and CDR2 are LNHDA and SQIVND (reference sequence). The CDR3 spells CATQGNYYGYTF. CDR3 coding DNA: TGTGCCACCCAAGGCAATTACTATGGCTACACCTTC.

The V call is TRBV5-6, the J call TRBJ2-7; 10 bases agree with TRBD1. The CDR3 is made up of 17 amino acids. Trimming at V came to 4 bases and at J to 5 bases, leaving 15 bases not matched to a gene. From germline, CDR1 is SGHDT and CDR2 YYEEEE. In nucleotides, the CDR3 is TGTGCCAGCAGCAGGGGGAAAAGGGACAGGGGTCTCCACGAGCAGTACTTC. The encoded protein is CASSRGKRDRGLHEQYF.

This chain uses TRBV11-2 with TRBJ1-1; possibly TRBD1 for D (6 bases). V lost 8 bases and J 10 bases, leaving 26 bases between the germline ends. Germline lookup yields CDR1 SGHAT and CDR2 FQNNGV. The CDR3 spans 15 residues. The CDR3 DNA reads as TGTGCCAGCGCCTCTCCCCAGGGGCGCCGACCGGGAGCTTTCTTT. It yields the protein CASASPQGRRPGAFF.

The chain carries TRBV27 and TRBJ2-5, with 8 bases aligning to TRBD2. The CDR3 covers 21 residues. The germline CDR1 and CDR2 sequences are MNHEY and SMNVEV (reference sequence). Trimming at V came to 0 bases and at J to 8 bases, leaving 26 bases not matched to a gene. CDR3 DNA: TGTGCCAGCAGTTTATCCGGGCGGGGACTAGGTAGGGCCACCGGCCGGGAAACCCAGTACTTC. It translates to CASSLSGRGLGRATGRETQYF.

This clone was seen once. CDR3 nucleotides: TGTGCCAGTAGCGACAGGGGGGGTGCAGATACGCAGTATTTT. This sequence encodes CASSDRGGADTQYF. The chain has TRBV19 and TRBJ2-3, with 9 bases lining up with TRBD1. Germline V gives CDR1 LNHDA, CDR2 SQIVND (reference sequence). V dropped 6 bases and J dropped 4; count of bases not matched to a gene: 5. The CDR3 is 14 amino acids.

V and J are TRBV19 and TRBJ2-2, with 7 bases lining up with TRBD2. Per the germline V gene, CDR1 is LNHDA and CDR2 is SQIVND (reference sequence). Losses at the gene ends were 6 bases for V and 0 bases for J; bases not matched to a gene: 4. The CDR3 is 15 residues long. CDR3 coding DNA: TGTGCCAGTAGACCCAGCGGGACGAACACCGGGGAGCTGTTTTTT. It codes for CASRPSGTNTGELFF.

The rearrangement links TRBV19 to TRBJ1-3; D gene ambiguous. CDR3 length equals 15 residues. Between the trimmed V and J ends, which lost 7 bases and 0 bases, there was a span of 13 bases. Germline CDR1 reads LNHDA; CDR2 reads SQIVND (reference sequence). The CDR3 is CASTYSSNSGNTIYF. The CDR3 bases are TGTGCCAGTACGTACAGCTCCAACTCTGGAAACACCATATATTTT.

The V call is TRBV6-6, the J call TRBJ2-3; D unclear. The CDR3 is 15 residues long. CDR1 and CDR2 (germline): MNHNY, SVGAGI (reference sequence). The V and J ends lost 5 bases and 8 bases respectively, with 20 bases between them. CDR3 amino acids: CASSRPLDVMVTQYF. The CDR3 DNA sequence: TGTGCCAGCAGTCGCCCCCTCGACGTTATGGTTACGCAGTATTTT.

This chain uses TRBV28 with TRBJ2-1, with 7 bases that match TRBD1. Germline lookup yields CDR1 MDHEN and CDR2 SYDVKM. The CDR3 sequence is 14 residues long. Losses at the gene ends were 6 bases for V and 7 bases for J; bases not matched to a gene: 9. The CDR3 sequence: CASSRTGLWNEQFF. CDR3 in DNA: TGTGCCAGCAGCCGGACAGGACTGTGGAATGAGCAGTTCTTC.